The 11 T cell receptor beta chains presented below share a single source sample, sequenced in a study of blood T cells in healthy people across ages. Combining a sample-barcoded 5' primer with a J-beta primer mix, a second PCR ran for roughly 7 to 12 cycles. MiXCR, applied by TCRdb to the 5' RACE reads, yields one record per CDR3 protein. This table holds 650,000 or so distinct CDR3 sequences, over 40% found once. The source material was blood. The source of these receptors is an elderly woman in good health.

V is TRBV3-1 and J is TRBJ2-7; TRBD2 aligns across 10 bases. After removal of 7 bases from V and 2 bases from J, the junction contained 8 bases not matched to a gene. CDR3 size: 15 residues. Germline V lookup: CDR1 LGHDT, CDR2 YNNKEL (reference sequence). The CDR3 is CASKRKREGTYEQYF. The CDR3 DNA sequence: TGTGCCAGCAAGAGAAAGCGGGAGGGAACCTACGAGCAGTACTTC.

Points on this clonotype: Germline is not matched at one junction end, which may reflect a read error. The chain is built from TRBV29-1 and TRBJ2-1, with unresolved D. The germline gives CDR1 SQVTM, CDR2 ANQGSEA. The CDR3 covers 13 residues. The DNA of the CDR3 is TGCAGCGTAGAAGAGATGGCAGCCTGGGAGCAGTTCTTC. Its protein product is CSVEEMAAWEQFF.

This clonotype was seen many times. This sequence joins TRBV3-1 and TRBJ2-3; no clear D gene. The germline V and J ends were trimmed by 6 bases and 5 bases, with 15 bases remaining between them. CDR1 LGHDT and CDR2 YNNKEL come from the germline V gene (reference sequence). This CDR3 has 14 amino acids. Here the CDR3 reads CASSPRFVEDTQYF. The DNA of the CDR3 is TGTGCCAGCAGTCCTAGGTTCGTAGAAGATACGCAGTATTTT.

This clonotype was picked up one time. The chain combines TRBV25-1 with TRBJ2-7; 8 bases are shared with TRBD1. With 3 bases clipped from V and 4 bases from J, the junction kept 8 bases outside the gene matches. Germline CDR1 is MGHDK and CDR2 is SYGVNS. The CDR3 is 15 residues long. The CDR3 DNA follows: TGTGCCAGCAGTGATCCAGGACAGGGCGATTACGAGCAGTACTTC. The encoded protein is CASSDPGQGDYEQYF.

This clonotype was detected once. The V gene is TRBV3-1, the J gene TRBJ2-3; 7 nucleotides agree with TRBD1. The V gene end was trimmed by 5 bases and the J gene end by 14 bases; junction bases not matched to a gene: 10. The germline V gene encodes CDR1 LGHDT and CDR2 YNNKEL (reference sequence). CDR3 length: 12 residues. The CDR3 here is CASSLRDRYAYF. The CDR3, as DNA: TGTGCCAGCAGCTTGAGGGACAGATACGCGTATTTT.

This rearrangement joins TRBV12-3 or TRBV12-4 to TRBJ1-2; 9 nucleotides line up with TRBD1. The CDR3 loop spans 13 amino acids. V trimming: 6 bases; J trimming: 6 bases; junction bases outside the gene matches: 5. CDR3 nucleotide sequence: TGTGCCAGCAGGTCGGGACAGGGAAATGGCTACACCTTC. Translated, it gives CASRSGQGNGYTF.

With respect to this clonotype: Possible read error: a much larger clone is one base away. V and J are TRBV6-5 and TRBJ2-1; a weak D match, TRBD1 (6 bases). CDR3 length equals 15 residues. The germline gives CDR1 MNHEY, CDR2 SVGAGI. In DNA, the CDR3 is TGTGCCAGCAGCCAACAGGGTCGACTCTACACTGAGCAGTTCTTC. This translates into CASSQQGRLYTEQFF.

CDR3 region: CASSFHGANTEAFF. The CDR3 DNA follows: TGTGCCAGCAGTTTCCATGGGGCGAACACTGAAGCTTTCTTT. This chain connects TRBV12-3 or TRBV12-4 to TRBJ1-1; D perhaps matches TRBD1 (5 bases). This CDR3 has 14 residues. The germline V and J ends were trimmed by 3 bases and 1 base, with 9 bases remaining between them.

For the CDR3, the DNA is TGTGCCAGCAGCGGAGACCCCGGGACAGGGAAGAATTCCTACAATGAGCAGTACTTC. This encodes CASSGDPGTGKNSYNEQYF. The chain is built from TRBV9 and TRBJ2-5, with TRBD1 matching over 9 bases. Germline V CDR1 and CDR2: SGDLS, YYNGEE. J lost 11 bases, V lost 3 bases, and 26 bases had no gene match. The CDR3 is 19 amino acids.

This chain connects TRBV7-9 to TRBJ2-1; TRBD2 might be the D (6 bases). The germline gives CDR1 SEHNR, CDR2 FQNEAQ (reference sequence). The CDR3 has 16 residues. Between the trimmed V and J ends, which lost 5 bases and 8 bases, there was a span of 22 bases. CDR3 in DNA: TGTGCCAGCAGCCGGGGCGGGACGGTGAACCTTCATGAGCAGTTCTTC. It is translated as CASSRGGTVNLHEQFF. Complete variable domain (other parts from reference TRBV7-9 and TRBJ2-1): DTGVSQNPRHKITKRGQNVTFRCDPISEHNRLYWYRQTLGQGPEFLTYFQNEAQLEKSRLLSDRFSAERPKGSFSTLEIQRTEQGDSAMYLCASSRGGTVNLHEQFFGPGTRLTVL.

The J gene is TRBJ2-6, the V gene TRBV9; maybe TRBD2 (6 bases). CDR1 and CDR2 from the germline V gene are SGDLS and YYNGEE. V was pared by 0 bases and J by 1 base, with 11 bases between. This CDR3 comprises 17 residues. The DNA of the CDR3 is TGTGCCAGCAGCGTAGTAGGGACTCCGTCTGGGGCCAACGTCCTGACTTTC. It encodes CASSVVGTPSGANVLTF.